This T cell receptor beta chain was captured in a study of graft-versus-host responses after intestinal transplantation. A remark on this clone: Its antigen is not identified.

Unmatched junction bases numbered 6, after V lost 0 bases and J lost 2 bases. The CDR3 consists of 17 residues. The germline CDR1 and CDR2 sequences are LNHNV and YYDKDF (reference sequence). Study-wide findings and caveats: GvH clones were identified in recipient marrow, with some first appearing in ileum or blood.

TCRdb's table, derived via immunoSEQ multiplex PCR, lists solely in-frame clones and lacks some. Among roughly 99,000 clones, approximately 88% were seen once, and the ten largest hold 0.71%. The chain has TRBV15 and TRBJ2-1; 8 positions match TRBD2. This material consisted of unstimulated CD4+ T cells sorted from spleen or lymph node cells, taken before transplant. The TCR comes from a human donor who was the organ donor for an intestinal transplant. The CDR3 region is CATSREGGRPPYNEQFF. The DNA for the CDR3 is TGTGCCACCAGCAGAGAAGGCGGGAGGCCCCCCTACAATGAGCAGTTCTTC. Using reference TRBV15 and TRBJ2-1 for the parts outside the CDR3, the full variable domain is DAMVIQNPRYQVTQFGKPVTLSCSQTLNHNVMYWYQQKSSQAPKLLFHYYDKDFNNEADTPDNFQSRRPNTSFCFLDIRSPGLGDTAMYLCATSREGGRPPYNEQFFGPGTRLTVL.